This T cell receptor beta chain derives from a study of CXCR3-negative and CXCR3-positive naive CD8 T cells. Overall study: The libraries together contributed about 135 million TRB reads, each supplying about 1.5 +/- 0.3 million.

On this clonotype itself: What it recognizes is unknown.

Study observations and caveats: Most assays were run on fresh PBMCs (CXCR3 expression partially decreased after cryopreservation). Memory CD8+ cells showed much lower diversity, while both naive subsets displayed comparably high diversity. In naive cells, CXCR3-negative and CXCR3-positive subsets had similar TRBV-TRBJ usage; memory cells differed.

The CDR3 is 13 residues long. Germline values: CDR1 MNHEY, CDR2 SVGAGI. The libraries of TRB cDNA were prepared using 5' RACE with UMI labels. TCRdb re-called the 5' RACE reads and catalogs CDR3 proteins one per entry, DNA excluded. The listing records approximately 41,000 distinct CDR3 sequences. The chain joins TRBV6-5 to TRBJ2-2. The origin of this receptor is a human donor in good health. Some clones in this sample may be carry-over from other donors' samples. The specimen sequenced was memory CD8+ T cells from blood. The CDR3 loop reads CASSYRVYGELFF.